These 2 T cell receptor beta chains share one sample of origin, sequenced in a study of OX40 agonist ivuxolimab in advanced cancers. Assay: immunoSEQ multiplex PCR; the TCRdb copy retains only in-frame clones and omits some. The profile shows about 69,000 clones, over 60% of them singletons. The specimen comprised CD4+ or CD8+ T cells sorted from blood, sampled in a trial of the OX40 agonist ivuxolimab. Receptor source: an adult with an advanced solid tumor such as melanoma, head and neck, liver or kidney cancer.

The V gene is TRBV2, the J gene TRBJ2-5, with 11 nucleotides matching TRBD1. The CDR3 loop spans 15 amino acids. With 6 bases clipped from V and 4 bases from J, the junction kept 7 bases outside the gene matches. Per germline, CDR1 SNHLY and CDR2 FYNNEI. The CDR3 sequence is CASSSGTGGSETQYF. The CDR3 nucleotides read TGTGCCAGCAGCTCCGGGACAGGGGGGTCAGAGACCCAGTACTTC.

The V gene is TRBV2, the J gene TRBJ2-3, with TRBD1 matching over 7 bases. In germline, CDR1 is SNHLY, CDR2 FYNNEI. This CDR3 is 13 amino acids long. With V trimmed by 5 bases and J by 3 bases, 2 bases remained unmatched. The CDR3 nucleotides read TGTGCCAGCAGTAACAGGGGTACAGATACGCAGTATTTT. Translating it yields CASSNRGTDTQYF.